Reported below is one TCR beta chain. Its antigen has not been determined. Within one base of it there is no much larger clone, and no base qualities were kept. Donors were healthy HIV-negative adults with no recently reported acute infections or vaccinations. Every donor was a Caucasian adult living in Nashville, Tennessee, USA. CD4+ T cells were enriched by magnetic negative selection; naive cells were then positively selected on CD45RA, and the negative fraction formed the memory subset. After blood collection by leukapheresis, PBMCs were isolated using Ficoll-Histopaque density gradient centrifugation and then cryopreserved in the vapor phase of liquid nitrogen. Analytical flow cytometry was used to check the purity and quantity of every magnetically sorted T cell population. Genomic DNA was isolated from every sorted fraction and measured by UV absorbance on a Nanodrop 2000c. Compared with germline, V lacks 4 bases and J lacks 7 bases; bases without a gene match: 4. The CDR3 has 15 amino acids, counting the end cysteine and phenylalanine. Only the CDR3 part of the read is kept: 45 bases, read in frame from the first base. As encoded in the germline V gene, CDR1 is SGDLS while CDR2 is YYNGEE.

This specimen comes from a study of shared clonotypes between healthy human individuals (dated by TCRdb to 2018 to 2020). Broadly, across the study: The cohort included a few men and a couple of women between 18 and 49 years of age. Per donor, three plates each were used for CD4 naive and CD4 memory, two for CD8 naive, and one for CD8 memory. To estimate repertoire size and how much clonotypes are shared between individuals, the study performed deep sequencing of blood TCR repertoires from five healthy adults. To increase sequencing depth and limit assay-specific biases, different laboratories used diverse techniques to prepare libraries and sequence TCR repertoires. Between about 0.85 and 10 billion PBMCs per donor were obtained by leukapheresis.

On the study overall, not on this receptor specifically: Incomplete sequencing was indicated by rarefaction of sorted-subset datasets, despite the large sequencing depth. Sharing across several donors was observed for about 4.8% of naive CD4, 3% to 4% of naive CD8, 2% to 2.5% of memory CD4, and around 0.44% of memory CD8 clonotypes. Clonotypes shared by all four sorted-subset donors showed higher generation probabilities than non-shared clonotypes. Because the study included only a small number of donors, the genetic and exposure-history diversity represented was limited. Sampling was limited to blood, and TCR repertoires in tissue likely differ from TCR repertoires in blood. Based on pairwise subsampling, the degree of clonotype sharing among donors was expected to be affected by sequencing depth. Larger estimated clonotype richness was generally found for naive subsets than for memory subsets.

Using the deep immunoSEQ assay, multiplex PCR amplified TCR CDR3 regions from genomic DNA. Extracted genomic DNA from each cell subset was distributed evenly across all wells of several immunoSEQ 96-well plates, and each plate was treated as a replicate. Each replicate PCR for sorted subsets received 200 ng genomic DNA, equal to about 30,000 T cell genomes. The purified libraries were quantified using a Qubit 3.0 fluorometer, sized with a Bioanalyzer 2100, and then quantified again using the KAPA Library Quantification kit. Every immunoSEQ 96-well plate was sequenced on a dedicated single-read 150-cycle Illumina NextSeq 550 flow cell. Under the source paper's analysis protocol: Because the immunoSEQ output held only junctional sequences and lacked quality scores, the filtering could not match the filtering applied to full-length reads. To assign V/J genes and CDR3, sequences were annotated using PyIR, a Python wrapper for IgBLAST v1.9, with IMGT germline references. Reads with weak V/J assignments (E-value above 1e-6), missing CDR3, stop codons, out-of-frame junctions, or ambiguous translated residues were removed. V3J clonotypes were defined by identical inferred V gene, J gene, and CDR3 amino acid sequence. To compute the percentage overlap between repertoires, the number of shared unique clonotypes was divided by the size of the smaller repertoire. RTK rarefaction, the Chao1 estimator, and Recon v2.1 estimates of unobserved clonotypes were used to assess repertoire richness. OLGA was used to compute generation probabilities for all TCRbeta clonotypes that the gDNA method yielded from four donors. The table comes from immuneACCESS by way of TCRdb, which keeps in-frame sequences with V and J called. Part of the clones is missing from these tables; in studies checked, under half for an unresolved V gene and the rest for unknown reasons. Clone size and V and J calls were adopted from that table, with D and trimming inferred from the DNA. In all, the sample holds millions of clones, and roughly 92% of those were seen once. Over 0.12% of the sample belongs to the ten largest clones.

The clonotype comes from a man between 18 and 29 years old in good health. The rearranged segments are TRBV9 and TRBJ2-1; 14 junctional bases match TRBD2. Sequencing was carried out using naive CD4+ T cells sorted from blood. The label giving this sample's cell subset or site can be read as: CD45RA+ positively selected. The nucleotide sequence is TGTGCCAGCAGCACGGGACTAGCGGGGGTAAATGAGCAGTTCTTC. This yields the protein CASSTGLAGVNEQFF.